This T cell receptor (beta chain) was retrieved from a study of patients and donors after allogeneic stem cell transplantation. This clonotype was observed a few times. TCRdb redid the calling of the RT-PCR reads with MiXCR, one entry per CDR3 protein. The top ten hold about 50% of the sample, which has about 160,000 distinct CDR3 sequences, about a third seen once. The CDR3 is 14 amino acids. CDR1 is MDHEN, CDR2 SYDVKM, per germline. J gave up 1 base and V 6 bases, and 5 bases lay outside the gene matches. The origin of this receptor is a human donor who was either an allogeneic HSCT recipient or a stem cell or donor lymphocyte infusion donor (not recorded which). It is not recorded whose cells these are; they may come from a transplant donor. The sequenced sample consisted of blood, either unsorted or a sorted T cell fraction (not recorded which). This chain links TRBV28 with TRBJ2-5; 7 nucleotides agree with TRBD2. This CDR3 reads CASRPAGTQETQYF. DNA of the CDR3: TGTGCCAGCAGACCAGCGGGGACCCAAGAGACCCAGTACTTC.